A single sample gave rise to the 32 T cell receptor beta chains below, sequenced in a study of long-term antiretroviral therapy in people with HIV. Survey-level immunoSEQ v3.0 assays were run. Here immunoSEQ multiplex PCR was the method, and the copy in TCRdb shows in-frame clones only, minus some. Of tens of thousands of clones in the sample, more than 80% were seen once. Sequenced here: unsorted PBMCs, sampled about 5.3 years after starting antiretroviral therapy. The receptors derive from a woman in her 40s with HIV.

V is TRBV6-5 and J is TRBJ2-2; no reliable D call. The CDR3 sequence is 13 residues long. The V gene lost 2 bases and the J gene lost 3 bases, with 4 bases spanning the gap. Germline CDR1 MNHEY, CDR2 SVGAGI. The CDR3 coding sequence is TGTGCCAGCAGTTACGGTGACACCGGGGAGCTGTTTTTT. It codes for CASSYGDTGELFF.

The gene calls are TRBV5-1 and TRBJ1-3; no clear D. Trimming took 0 bases from V and 0 from J, leaving 10 bases between them. From germline, CDR1 is SGHRS and CDR2 YFSETQ. This CDR3 has 16 residues. The chain's CDR3 is CASSLVAQLSGNTIYF. The CDR3 region has the DNA TGCGCCAGCAGCTTGGTAGCCCAACTCTCTGGAAACACCATATATTTT.

The chain recombines TRBV7-6 with TRBJ2-1, with 8 bases matching TRBD1. The V and J ends lost 5 bases and 0 bases, in that order; junction bases with no gene match: 6. The CDR3 length is 16 residues. CDR1 is SGHVS, CDR2 FNYEAQ, per germline. CDR3 bases: TGTGCCAGCAGCCGATCAACAGGGGGCTCCTACAATGAGCAGTTCTTC. It encodes CASSRSTGGSYNEQFF.

V and J are TRBV5-1 and TRBJ2-1; D ambiguous. This CDR3 has 15 residues. Germline V gene data show CDR1 as SGHRS and CDR2 as YFSETQ. V dropped 4 bases and J dropped 1 base, with 12 bases sitting between them. The CDR3 DNA follows: TGCGCCAGCAGCCCGGAGACAAGGTCCTACAATGAGCAGTTCTTC. This codes for CASSPETRSYNEQFF.

Here the CDR3 reads CASSWTSGIDGELFF. The CDR3 DNA is TGCGCCAGCAGTTGGACTAGCGGGATAGACGGGGAGCTGTTTTTT. The chain links TRBV10-1 to TRBJ2-2, with 12 bases fitting TRBD2. Germline V gene lookup returns CDR1 WNHNN and CDR2 SYGVQD (reference sequence). Trimming at V came to 5 bases and at J to 7 bases, leaving 5 bases not matched to a gene. The CDR3 covers 15 residues.

The chain links TRBV5-1 to TRBJ1-2; 8 positions match TRBD1. Germline V gene lookup returns CDR1 SGHRS and CDR2 YFSETQ. Germline trimming cut 0 bases from V and 3 bases from J; bases unmatched to any gene: 1. CDR3 length: 14 amino acids. CDR3 in amino acids: CASSLGQGHYGYTF. CDR3 nucleotides: TGCGCCAGCAGCTTGGGACAGGGGCACTATGGCTACACCTTC.

This clone has only one observation. This chain uses TRBV6-1 with TRBJ2-1; D gene ambiguous. Germline CDR1 reads MNHNS; CDR2 reads SASEGT. This CDR3 has 13 residues. The V end lost 0 bases, the J end lost 3 bases, and 3 bases lay between the germline ends. The CDR3 bases are TGTGCCAGCAGTGAAGCGGACTACAATGAGCAGTTCTTC. Encoded protein: CASSEADYNEQFF.

This clone came up once. The chain employs TRBV7-2 and TRBJ2-5, with 11 bases that match TRBD2. This CDR3 spans 15 amino acids. Per the germline V gene, CDR1 is SGHTA and CDR2 is FQGNSA. V shed 3 bases and J 3 bases; nucleotides not matched to a gene: 3. The CDR3: CASSLGSGGEETQYF. In DNA, the CDR3 is TGTGCCAGCAGCTTGGGTAGCGGGGGGGAAGAGACCCAGTACTTC.

This sequence joins TRBV2 and TRBJ1-1; tentative D call: TRBD1 (5 bases). This CDR3 comprises 14 residues. Trimming pared 5 bases from V and 11 bases from J, leaving 21 bases between. Germline V CDR1 and CDR2: SNHLY, FYNNEI. The CDR3 loop is CASSKETESLGAFF. CDR3 nucleotides: TGTGCCAGCAGTAAAGAGACAGAGTCCCTTGGGGCTTTCTTT.

The chain employs TRBV4-2 and TRBJ2-7; 10 positions match TRBD1. CDR1 LGHNA and CDR2 YNFKEQ come from the germline V gene. V lost 1 base, J lost 5 bases, and 5 bases stayed unmatched. The CDR3 is 15 residues long. The CDR3 protein is CASSQATGGFHEQYF. The CDR3 DNA reads TGTGCCAGCAGCCAAGCGACAGGGGGCTTCCACGAGCAGTACTTC.

The V call is TRBV2, the J call TRBJ1-2, with D possibly TRBD1 on 6 matching bases. Trimming stripped 5 bases from V and 7 bases from J, with 11 bases between. Germline V gene lookup returns CDR1 SNHLY and CDR2 FYNNEI. CDR3 length equals 12 residues. The CDR3 DNA is TGTGCCAGCAGTCCGACAGGTCCTGGCTACACCTTC. Its translation: CASSPTGPGYTF.

V is TRBV30 and J is TRBJ1-4; possible D gene TRBD1, 5 bases. CDR3 length: 14 residues. The ends were cut back, 1 base at V and 2 bases at J, with 8 bases in the middle. In germline, CDR1 is GTSNPN, CDR2 SVGIG (reference sequence). The CDR3 nucleotides read TGTGCCTGGAGTGAGGGACGGACTAATGAAAAACTGTTTTTT. Protein product: CAWSEGRTNEKLFF.

The chain has TRBV6-6 and TRBJ1-6, with D unresolved. V was shortened by 5 bases and J by 13 bases, with 15 bases between the two germline ends. CDR1 is MNHNY and CDR2 is SVGAGI in the germline V gene (reference sequence). The CDR3 length is 13 residues. The CDR3 reads CASSVQDEGPLHF. CDR3 DNA sequence: TGTGCCAGCAGTGTCCAGGACGAGGGCCCCCTCCACTTT.

The V call is TRBV7-2, the J call TRBJ2-7; TRBD1 aligns across 8 bases. The V gene end was trimmed by 0 bases and the J gene end by 0 bases; junction bases not matched to a gene: 13. The CDR3 covers 19 residues. Germline CDR1 and CDR2: SGHTA and FQGNSA. In DNA, the CDR3 is TGTGCCAGCAGCTTAGCGCTTGGACAGGGAGGCCCCCTCTCCTACGAGCAGTACTTC. Its protein product is CASSLALGQGGPLSYEQYF.

J is TRBJ2-3 and V is TRBV18; D not certain. V was shortened by 0 bases and J by 4 bases, with 5 bases between the two germline ends. Germline CDR1 KGHSH, CDR2 LQKENI. The CDR3 has 13 amino acids. The CDR3 nucleotides are TGTGCCAGCTCACCACCTATTGCAGATACGCAGTATTTT. Encoded protein: CASSPPIADTQYF.

This clone is a singleton in its sample. The sample has other DNA sequences that encode this CDR3 too. This rearrangement joins TRBV19 to TRBJ2-3; a possible D gene is TRBD2 (6 bases). Germline CDR1 is LNHDA and CDR2 is SQIVND (reference sequence). This CDR3 contains 13 residues. Trimming shortened V by 6 bases and J by 1 base, and 8 bases separated the two germline ends. The CDR3 region is CASRGGGTDTQYF. CDR3 DNA: TGTGCCAGTAGGGGGGGTGGCACAGATACGCAGTATTTT.

V is TRBV19 and J is TRBJ2-1; weak D call: TRBD2 (6 bases). With 4 bases removed from V and 0 bases from J, the gap between germline ends came to 10 bases. The germline V gene encodes CDR1 LNHDA and CDR2 SQIVND (reference sequence). CDR3 size: 15 residues. CDR3 loop: CASSTRGSSYNEQFF. CDR3 DNA: TGTGCCAGTAGTACCCGGGGGAGCTCCTACAATGAGCAGTTCTTC. The whole variable domain, remainder taken from reference TRBV19 and TRBJ2-1, is DGGITQSPKYLFRKEGQNVTLSCEQNLNHDAMYWYRQDPGQGLRLIYYSQIVNDFQKGDIAEGYSVSREKKESFPLTVTSAQKNPTAFYLCASSTRGSSYNEQFFGPGTRLTVL.

The CDR3 coding sequence is TGTGCCAGCAACCACTGGGGGGAGGGCGGCGCAGATACGCAGTATTTT. It is translated as CASNHWGEGGADTQYF. This chain joins TRBV5-4 and TRBJ2-3, with 7 bases fitting TRBD2. V was clipped by 6 bases and J by 4 bases; unmatched bases: 14. In germline, CDR1 is SGHNT, CDR2 YYREEE (reference sequence). This CDR3 comprises 16 residues. The full variable domain, in which reference TRBV5-4 and TRBJ2-3 provide the parts outside the CDR3, is ETGVTQSPTHLIKTRGQQVTLRCSSQSGHNTVSWYQQALGQGPQFIFQYYREEENGRGNFPPRFSGLQFPNYSSELNVNALELDDSALYLCASNHWGEGGADTQYFGPGTRLTVL.

This rearrangement joins TRBV7-6 to TRBJ1-3; D remains ambiguous. This CDR3 has 14 amino acids. CDR1 SGHVS and CDR2 FNYEAQ come from the germline V gene. V gave up 5 bases and J gave up 2 bases, with 10 bases separating them. The CDR3 bases are TGTGCCAGCAGCCCCCAGATCACTGGAAACACCATATATTTT. It specifies CASSPQITGNTIYF.

The chain employs TRBV6-5 and TRBJ1-1, with 7 nucleotides matching TRBD1. The V and J ends lost 6 bases and 5 bases, in that order; junction bases with no gene match: 6. The CDR3 runs to 13 residues. CDR1 is MNHEY, CDR2 SVGAGI, per germline. The CDR3 bases are TGTGCCAGCAGGAGAACAGGGGTTACTGAAGCTTTCTTT. This sequence encodes CASRRTGVTEAFF.

This sequence joins TRBV5-1 and TRBJ2-5, with a tentative D call TRBD2 (6 bases). CDR1 SGHRS and CDR2 YFSETQ come from the germline V gene. V dropped 4 bases and J dropped 4 bases, with 8 bases sitting between them. This CDR3 region has 12 residues. This CDR3 reads CASSRDLETQYF. CDR3 DNA sequence: TGCGCCAGCAGCCGGGACTTAGAGACCCAGTACTTC.

The chain is built from TRBV7-9 and TRBJ1-1, with TRBD1 identical over 10 bases. CDR3 length: 15 amino acids. V lost 5 bases to trimming and J lost 4 bases; unmatched junction nucleotides: 7. Germline lookup yields CDR1 SEHNR and CDR2 FQNEAQ (reference sequence). The CDR3 loop is CASSPDRGLITEAFF. In DNA form, the CDR3 reads TGTGCCAGCAGCCCCGACAGGGGGCTTATCACTGAAGCTTTCTTT.

This clone appeared a few times. V and J are TRBV15 and TRBJ1-2, with a possible D match to TRBD1 (5 bases). The CDR3 extends over 15 amino acids. The V gene lost 1 base and the J gene lost 5 bases, with 14 bases spanning the gap. Germline lookup yields CDR1 LNHNV and CDR2 YYDKDF (reference sequence). CDR3 in DNA: TGTGCCACCAGCAGAGGGGCAGGGAACGGTTATGGCTACACCTTC. Its protein product is CATSRGAGNGYGYTF.

The rearrangement joins TRBV29-1 to TRBJ1-1, with 12 bases aligning to TRBD1. CDR1 and CDR2 (germline): SQVTM, ANQGSEA. The CDR3 is 15 amino acids. Unmatched junction bases numbered 10, after V lost 7 bases and J lost 4 bases. The CDR3 DNA sequence: TGCAGCGGCAAAAGCGGGACAGGGGGCCCCACTGAAGCTTTCTTT. Translation gives CSGKSGTGGPTEAFF.

Note on this clone: Germline and junction disagree at one end, which may indicate a read error. The chain employs TRBV7-8 and TRBJ2-7; possibly TRBD2 for D (5 bases). Germline V CDR1 and CDR2: SGHVS, FQNEAQ. The CDR3 has 12 amino acids. The DNA of the CDR3 is TGTGCCAGCAGCAGTCTGGGAGCGAGCACGGACTTC. Translation gives CASSSLGASTDF.

The V and J genes are TRBV2 and TRBJ1-3; D is unresolved. The ends were cut back, 11 bases at V and 0 bases at J, with 14 bases in the middle. Germline lookup yields CDR1 SNHLY and CDR2 FYNNEI. This CDR3 has 14 amino acids. This chain's CDR3 is CALSIEASGNTIYF. The CDR3 DNA is TGTGCCTTAAGTATCGAAGCCTCTGGAAACACCATATATTTT.

This chain connects TRBV19 to TRBJ2-7; 8 bases line up with TRBD1. The CDR3 consists of 14 residues. The V segment lost 3 bases and the J segment 7 bases; nucleotides outside the gene matches: 8. Per germline, CDR1 LNHDA and CDR2 SQIVND (reference sequence). This chain's CDR3 is CASSIQGAVGEQYF. CDR3 bases: TGTGCCAGTAGTATTCAGGGGGCTGTGGGAGAGCAGTACTTC.

The rearrangement links TRBV11-2 to TRBJ1-6, with D perhaps TRBD1 (5 bases). Trimming shortened V by 0 bases and J by 8 bases, and 11 bases separated the two germline ends. CDR1 is SGHAT, CDR2 FQNNGV, per germline. The CDR3 runs to 15 residues. CDR3 nucleotide sequence: TGTGCCAGCAGCTTAGATTCGCGGGGGGATTCACCCCTCCACTTT. Translated: CASSLDSRGDSPLHF.

This rearrangement joins TRBV27 to TRBJ2-2; TRBD1 matches at 9 bases. Trimming cost V 3 bases and J 7 bases; bases outside gene matches: 6. CDR3 size: 15 residues. CDR1 and CDR2 from the germline V gene are MNHEY and SMNVEV (reference sequence). The CDR3 reads CASSLVTGGFGELFF. As DNA, the CDR3 is TGTGCCAGCAGTTTGGTTACAGGGGGCTTCGGGGAGCTGTTTTTT.

The chain uses TRBV6-5 and TRBJ2-3; D unclear. Germline lookup yields CDR1 MNHEY and CDR2 SVGAGI. Trimming left V 5 bases short and J 6 bases short, with 12 bases between. This CDR3 has 13 residues. CDR3 amino acids: CASSPPWGDTQYF. The CDR3 coding sequence is TGTGCCAGCAGTCCCCCCTGGGGTGATACGCAGTATTTT.

As for this clone: One junction end does not reproduce the germline sequence, and a read error may be involved. The chain joins TRBV11-2 to TRBJ2-2, with D tentatively TRBD2 (5 bases). The germline gives CDR1 SGHAT, CDR2 FQNNGV. The length of the CDR3 is 14 residues. The CDR3 region has the DNA TGTGCCAGCAGATTAGAGGGTACCACCGGGGAGCTGTTTTTT. Translating it yields CASRLEGTTGELFF.

The chain uses TRBV11-2 and TRBJ1-1, with a weak D call TRBD1 (6 bases). CDR3 length equals 14 residues. Trimming took off 2 bases at V and 1 base at J, with 8 bases between the two ends. The V gene's germline CDR1 is SGHAT and CDR2 FQNNGV. Written as DNA, the CDR3 is TGTGCCAGCAGCTTAAGGGGGACGAACACTGAAGCTTTCTTT. It specifies CASSLRGTNTEAFF.